This T cell receptor beta chain was sequenced during a study of CD8 T cells in Susac syndrome. CDR1 and CDR2 (germline): SNHLY, FYNNEI. This CDR3 comprises 15 residues. The V gene lost 6 bases and the J gene lost 4 bases, with 17 bases spanning the gap. Random hexamers primed reverse transcription of about 0.45 to 1 ug RNA. TCRdb fed the immunoSEQ multiplex PCR reads into MiXCR, producing one record per CDR3 protein. The profile shows around 50,000 distinct CDR3 sequences, 80% to 95% of them singletons. Healthy donors constituted the controls, which were matched for age and sex. Sequencing was performed on CD8+ T cells from PBMCs. V usage is TRBV2 and J usage is TRBJ2-3; D uncertain. The TCR comes from a human donor in good health. The CDR3 sequence is CASSPLDLGPDTQYF. The CDR3 DNA reads as TGTGCCAGCAGCCCTCTAGACCTTGGACCAGATACGCAGTATTTT.